This T cell receptor (beta chain) was sequenced during a study of spatial heterogeneity in lung cancer. Time point noted: sample taken at primary tumor resection. This clonotype was seen a few times. TCRdb reanalysed the 5' RACE reads using MiXCR and keeps one entry per CDR3 protein. The repertoire has roughly 39,000 distinct CDR3 sequences, about 6.5% of them found once; the top ten carry around 42%. Sequenced material: PBMCs, taken at surgery. This TCR derives from a female donor with early-stage non-small cell lung cancer.

CDR3: CASSSDSGRALHF. Here the CDR3 DNA reads TGTGCCAGCAGCTCGGACAGCGGCCGGGCCCTCCACTTT. This chain connects TRBV7-2 to TRBJ1-6; D may be TRBD1 (6 bases). V was cut by 4 bases and J by 14 bases, with 15 bases left in between. This CDR3 region has 13 residues. Germline lookup yields CDR1 SGHTA and CDR2 FQGNSA.